This entry lists 30 T cell receptor beta chains sequenced from one sample in a study of shared clonotypes between healthy human individuals. Naive CD8 cells comprised CD45RO-negative, CCR7-positively selected cells, excluding terminally differentiated effector memory CD45RA+ cells. Profiled with immunoSEQ multiplex PCR; TCRdb holds only in-frame clones, not every one. Among roughly 2.1 million clones listed, about 92% were seen once. The sequencing input was naive CD8+ T cells from PBMCs. The receptor set was obtained from a young man in good health. Some clones in this sample may be carry-over from other donors' samples.

The chain uses TRBV23-1 and TRBJ1-2; no definite D call. Being an ORF, TRBV23-1 has a function that is uncertain. Trimming shortened V by 2 bases and J by 8 bases, and 12 bases separated the two germline ends. The CDR3 loop spans 13 amino acids. CDR3 in DNA: TGCGCCAGCAGTCAAGCCAAGAGGGAAGGCTACACCTTC. Residues: CASSQAKREGYTF.

In the case of this clone: Other DNA sequences in this specimen translate into the identical CDR3. V gene TRBV27 combines with J gene TRBJ2-3; no clear D gene. The V end lost 0 bases, the J end lost 1 base, and 2 bases lay between the germline ends. The germline V gene has CDR1 MNHEY and CDR2 SMNVEV (reference sequence). This CDR3 spans 13 amino acids. CDR3 bases: TGTGCCAGCAGTTTATCGGGCACAGATACGCAGTATTTT. Translation: CASSLSGTDTQYF.

V gene TRBV28 combines with J gene TRBJ2-7, with D maybe TRBD1 (6 bases). The ends were cut back, 5 bases at V and 2 bases at J, with 16 bases in the middle. Germline V gene data show CDR1 as MDHEN and CDR2 as SYDVKM. CDR3 length: 15 residues. For the CDR3, the DNA is TGTGCCAGCAGTCTTCGTATGGACAGAACCTACGAGCAGTACTTC. This encodes CASSLRMDRTYEQYF.

Comments on this clone: Other DNA sequences from this sample encode an identical CDR3 as well. The genes are TRBV27 and TRBJ2-1; D unclear. The V end lost 6 bases, the J end lost 2 bases, and 8 bases lay between the germline ends. There are 13 residues in the CDR3. Germline V gene data show CDR1 as MNHEY and CDR2 as SMNVEV (reference sequence). DNA of the CDR3: TGTGCCAGCAGCCTTCTAGCCTACAATGAGCAGTTCTTC. As protein: CASSLLAYNEQFF.

The chain has TRBV18 and TRBJ2-3; 9 positions agree with TRBD1. V trimming: 0 bases; J trimming: 2 bases; junction bases outside the gene matches: 6. Looked up from germline, CDR1 is KGHSH and CDR2 is LQKENI. The CDR3 length is 17 residues. The CDR3 coding sequence is TGTGCCAGCTCACCACCCGAGTGGGACAGGGTCACAGATACGCAGTATTTT. Translated, it gives CASSPPEWDRVTDTQYF.

V usage is TRBV28 and J usage is TRBJ2-2, with D tentatively TRBD1 or TRBD2 (5 bases each). The CDR3 totals 14 residues. V gave up 6 bases and J gave up 7 bases, with 15 bases separating them. Germline V gives CDR1 MDHEN, CDR2 SYDVKM. CDR3: CASRPRGVFGELFF. The CDR3 DNA reads as TGTGCCAGCAGACCAAGAGGGGTTTTCGGGGAGCTGTTTTTT. The whole variable domain, filled in from reference TRBV28 and TRBJ2-2, reads DVKVTQSSRYLVKRTGEKVFLECVQDMDHENMFWYRQDPGLGLRLIYFSYDVKMKEKGDIPEGYSVSREKKERFSLILESASTNQTSMYLCASRPRGVFGELFFGEGSRLTVL.

This chain links TRBV18 with TRBJ1-2; 8 bases are shared with TRBD1. Germline trimming cut 1 base from V and 3 bases from J; bases unmatched to any gene: 7. This CDR3 is built from 16 residues. Germline values: CDR1 KGHSH, CDR2 LQKENI. The CDR3 is CASSPLRTGIDYGYTF. CDR3 nucleotides: TGTGCCAGCTCACCACTAAGGACAGGGATCGACTATGGCTACACCTTC.

CDR3 DNA sequence: TGCAGCGTTGAAGCCACTGGTCCGGGGGTTGAAAAACTGTTTTTT. Its translation: CSVEATGPGVEKLFF. This chain connects TRBV29-1 to TRBJ1-4, with a possible D match to TRBD1 (5 bases). This CDR3 comprises 15 residues. Per germline, CDR1 SQVTM and CDR2 ANQGSEA. V was cut by 1 base and J by 7 bases, with 16 bases left in between.

The rearrangement links TRBV7-2 to TRBJ2-1; either TRBD1 or TRBD2 may supply D (6 bases each). This CDR3 spans 16 amino acids. Trimming shortened V by 2 bases and J by 2 bases, and 13 bases separated the two germline ends. CDR1 and CDR2 from the germline V gene are SGHTA and FQGNSA. Here the CDR3 reads CASSLLGGIAYNEQFF. The CDR3 DNA reads TGTGCCAGCAGCTTATTAGGGGGGATTGCCTACAATGAGCAGTTCTTC.

The V and J genes are TRBV27 and TRBJ1-5; D is possibly TRBD1 (5 bases). V lost 2 bases and J lost 6, with 17 bases in between. Per germline, CDR1 MNHEY and CDR2 SMNVEV (reference sequence). The CDR3 loop spans 16 amino acids. The chain's CDR3 is CASSLRARVNSQPQHF. The CDR3 nucleotides are TGTGCCAGCAGTTTAAGGGCCAGGGTGAATAGTCAGCCCCAGCATTTT.

CDR3 bases: TGTGCCAGCAGCTTAGGGGTTCGGGCCTACGAGCAGTACTTC. Translating it yields CASSLGVRAYEQYF. J is TRBJ2-7 and V is TRBV7-6; D gene uncertain. The V and J ends lost 1 base and 2 bases respectively, with 9 bases between them. Per germline, CDR1 SGHVS and CDR2 FNYEAQ. CDR3 length equals 14 residues.

In the case of this clone: This sample includes further DNA sequences coding for the same CDR3. CDR3 bases: TGTGCCAGCAGCGTAGGGCAGCACACAGATACGCAGTATTTT. It codes for CASSVGQHTDTQYF. The chain uses TRBV9 and TRBJ2-3; no clear D. The germline V gene has CDR1 SGDLS and CDR2 YYNGEE. The CDR3 totals 14 residues. Trimming took off 0 bases at V and 2 bases at J, with 7 bases between the two ends.

The rearrangement links TRBV9 to TRBJ2-7; D remains ambiguous. Per germline, CDR1 SGDLS and CDR2 YYNGEE. V was pared by 4 bases and J by 0 bases, with 17 bases between. The CDR3 totals 16 residues. The DNA for the CDR3 is TGTGCCAGCAGCCCCCTTGAGGAGAGACTCTCCTACGAGCAGTACTTC. It is translated as CASSPLEERLSYEQYF.

The chain combines TRBV11-2 with TRBJ2-3, with TRBD2 matching over 16 bases. V trimming: 5 bases; J trimming: 6 bases; junction bases outside the gene matches: 5. The CDR3 covers 16 residues. Germline CDR1 and CDR2: SGHAT and FQNNGV. The CDR3 loop reads CASSPRGLAGGDTQYF. The CDR3 DNA is TGTGCCAGCAGCCCGAGGGGACTAGCGGGAGGGGATACGCAGTATTTT.

CDR3 DNA: TGTGCCAGCAGCTCACGACCTGATACCCTAGGGAGTAGTGATGGCTACACCTTC. Its translation: CASSSRPDTLGSSDGYTF. The chain carries TRBV7-6 and TRBJ1-2; D not resolved. Germline V lookup: CDR1 SGHVS, CDR2 FNYEAQ. The CDR3 extends over 18 amino acids. V lost 4 bases and J 6 bases, leaving 27 bases between the germline ends.

This clone was picked up a small number of times. V and J are TRBV9 and TRBJ1-1; tentative D call: TRBD1 (5 bases). The CDR3 consists of 16 residues. The V gene lost 0 bases and the J gene lost 1 base, with 13 bases spanning the gap. The germline gives CDR1 SGDLS, CDR2 YYNGEE. The CDR3 bases are TGTGCCAGCAGCGTAGGATTTGTCCAGGGGAACACTGAAGCTTTCTTT. This sequence encodes CASSVGFVQGNTEAFF.

This clone was seen a single time. The chain links TRBV23-1 to TRBJ1-6; D remains unclear. TRBV23-1 qualifies as an ORF whose function is uncertain. Trimming cost V 4 bases and J 4 bases, with 11 bases left between them. The CDR3 runs to 15 residues. The CDR3 DNA is TGCGCCAGCAGTCCAAGCCGGCAATATAATTCACCCCTCCACTTT. It encodes CASSPSRQYNSPLHF.

The chain carries TRBV27 and TRBJ2-7, with D maybe TRBD2 (5 bases). This CDR3 is 13 amino acids long. Per germline, CDR1 MNHEY and CDR2 SMNVEV (reference sequence). Trimming took off 8 bases at V and 3 bases at J, with 14 bases between the two ends. In DNA form, the CDR3 reads TGTGCCAGCCCCCCCGGGAAGGGCTACGAGCAGTACTTC. It specifies CASPPGKGYEQYF.

V gene TRBV4-1 combines with J gene TRBJ1-2; D remains ambiguous. Germline assignment: CDR1 MGHRA and CDR2 YSYEKL. V lost 0 bases, J lost 0 bases, and 5 bases lay in between. The CDR3 has 14 residues. This chain's CDR3 is CASSQERTNYGYTF. The CDR3 bases are TGCGCCAGCAGCCAAGAACGGACTAACTATGGCTACACCTTC.

The rearrangement uses TRBV5-4 and TRBJ1-5, with 8 bases that match TRBD1. V gave up 0 bases and J gave up 4 bases; unmatched junction bases: 3. Looked up from germline, CDR1 is SGHNT and CDR2 is YYREEE (reference sequence). The CDR3 is 15 amino acids. The CDR3 DNA sequence: TGTGCCAGCAGCTTGGGGACAGGGTTGAATCAGCCCCAGCATTTT. This codes for CASSLGTGLNQPQHF.

This chain uses TRBV19 with TRBJ2-7, with 7 nucleotides matching TRBD2. This CDR3 spans 14 amino acids. Germline lookup yields CDR1 LNHDA and CDR2 SQIVND (reference sequence). V lost 4 bases to trimming and J lost 2 bases; unmatched junction nucleotides: 5. This chain's CDR3 is CASSTREAAYEQYF. The CDR3, as DNA: TGTGCCAGTAGTACCCGGGAGGCAGCCTACGAGCAGTACTTC. Full variable domain (outside the CDR3, taken from reference TRBV19 and TRBJ2-7): DGGITQSPKYLFRKEGQNVTLSCEQNLNHDAMYWYRQDPGQGLRLIYYSQIVNDFQKGDIAEGYSVSREKKESFPLTVTSAQKNPTAFYLCASSTREAAYEQYFGPGTRLTVT.

This rearrangement joins TRBV10-2 to TRBJ2-3; D may correspond to TRBD1 or TRBD2 (5 bases each). Germline V gene sequence: CDR1 WSHSY, CDR2 SAAADI. The CDR3 loop spans 10 amino acids. V was pared by 9 bases and J by 6 bases, with 7 bases between. CDR3: CASEGDTQYF. DNA for the CDR3: TGCGCCAGTGAGGGGGATACGCAGTATTTT.

The chain links TRBV5-1 to TRBJ1-2, with a tentative D call TRBD1 (5 bases). Between the trimmed V and J ends, which lost 1 base and 4 bases, there was a span of 14 bases. In germline, CDR1 is SGHRS, CDR2 YFSETQ. This CDR3 region has 15 residues. The CDR3 here is CASSLYEGPTYGYTF. The CDR3, as DNA: TGCGCCAGCAGCTTGTATGAGGGGCCAACCTATGGCTACACCTTC.

The chain uses TRBV5-8 and TRBJ2-2, with 9 bases fitting TRBD1. CDR3 length: 15 amino acids. In germline, CDR1 is SGHTS, CDR2 YDEGEE. After removal of 4 bases from V and 3 bases from J, the junction contained 4 bases not matched to a gene. In DNA form, the CDR3 reads TGTGCCAGCAGCCACCGGGACAGGGACACCGGGGAGCTGTTTTTT. It yields the protein CASSHRDRDTGELFF.

The chain links TRBV5-4 to TRBJ2-1; 8 positions agree with TRBD2. The length of the CDR3 is 14 residues. Germline assignment: CDR1 SGHNT and CDR2 YYREEE (reference sequence). Trimming took 2 bases from V and 3 from J; bases not matched to a gene: 1. The CDR3 DNA follows: TGTGCCAGCAGCTTTAGCGGGAACTACAATGAGCAGTTCTTC. This gives the protein CASSFSGNYNEQFF.

As regards this clone: This sequence may be a read error, since a much larger clone differs from it by one base. Other DNA sequences in this sample translate to the same CDR3. The chain is built from TRBV7-2 and TRBJ2-2, with no clear D. The CDR3 is made up of 11 amino acids. Germline V CDR1 and CDR2: SGHTA, FQGNSA. With 3 bases removed from V and 4 bases from J, the gap between germline ends came to 0 bases. The CDR3 is CASSFTGELFF. DNA of the CDR3: TGTGCCAGCAGCTTCACCGGGGAGCTGTTTTTT.

This chain uses TRBV5-6 with TRBJ2-7, with 8 positions matching TRBD1. CDR3 length equals 16 residues. Unmatched junction bases numbered 8, after V lost 0 bases and J lost 3 bases. Germline V gene lookup returns CDR1 SGHDT and CDR2 YYEEEE. CDR3 nucleotides: TGTGCCAGCAGCTTGGAGTCGGCAGGGGGCTTCTACGAGCAGTACTTC. Amino acids: CASSLESAGGFYEQYF.

CDR3 region: CASSLWGPDTGELFF. In nucleotides, the CDR3 is TGTGCCAGCAGCTTATGGGGCCCTGACACCGGGGAGCTGTTTTTT. The chain links TRBV11-2 to TRBJ2-2, with a possible D match to TRBD1 (5 bases). The germline gives CDR1 SGHAT, CDR2 FQNNGV. Between the trimmed V and J ends, which lost 2 bases and 3 bases, there was a span of 10 bases. This CDR3 has 15 residues.

In its sample, this clone was seen once. The chain has TRBV27 and TRBJ2-1, with D perhaps TRBD2 (5 bases). This CDR3 spans 17 amino acids. Germline V lookup: CDR1 MNHEY, CDR2 SMNVEV (reference sequence). V was pared by 7 bases and J by 5 bases, with 24 bases between. CDR3 in amino acids: CASTYSWTGGSHNEQFF. The CDR3 bases are TGTGCCAGCACTTACTCCTGGACTGGAGGTTCCCACAATGAGCAGTTCTTC.

In regard to this clone: This sample includes further DNA sequences coding for the same CDR3. In DNA, the CDR3 is TGTGCCAGCAGTTTATCAAGCAGCACAGATACGCAGTATTTT. Residues: CASSLSSSTDTQYF. This chain joins TRBV27 and TRBJ2-3; D not resolved. The germline V and J ends were trimmed by 0 bases and 0 bases, with 4 bases remaining between them. Germline V gene lookup returns CDR1 MNHEY and CDR2 SMNVEV (reference sequence). The CDR3 has 14 residues.